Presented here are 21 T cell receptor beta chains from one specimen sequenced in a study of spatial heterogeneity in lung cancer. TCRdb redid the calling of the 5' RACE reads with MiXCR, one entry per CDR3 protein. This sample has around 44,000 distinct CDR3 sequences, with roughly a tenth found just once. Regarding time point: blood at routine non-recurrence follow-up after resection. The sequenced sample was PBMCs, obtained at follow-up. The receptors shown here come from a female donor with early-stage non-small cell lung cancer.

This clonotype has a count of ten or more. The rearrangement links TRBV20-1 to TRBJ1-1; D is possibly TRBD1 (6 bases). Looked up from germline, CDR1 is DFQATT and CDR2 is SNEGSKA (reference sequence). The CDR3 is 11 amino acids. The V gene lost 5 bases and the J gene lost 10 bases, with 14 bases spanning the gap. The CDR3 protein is CSAGWGGGAFF. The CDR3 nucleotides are TGCAGTGCTGGATGGGGAGGGGGAGCTTTCTTT.

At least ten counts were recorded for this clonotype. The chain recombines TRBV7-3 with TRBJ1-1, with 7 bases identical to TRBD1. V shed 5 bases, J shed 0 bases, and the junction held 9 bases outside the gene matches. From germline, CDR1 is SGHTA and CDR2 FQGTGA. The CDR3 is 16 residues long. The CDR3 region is CASSLTPGQMNTEAFF. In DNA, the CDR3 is TGTGCCAGCAGCCTCACGCCGGGACAGATGAACACTGAAGCTTTCTTT. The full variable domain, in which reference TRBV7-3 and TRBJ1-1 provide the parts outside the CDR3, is GAGVSQTPSNKVTEKGKYVELRCDPISGHTALYWYRQSLGQGPEFLIYFQGTGAADDSGLPNDRFFAVRPEGSVSTLKIQRTERGDSAVYLCASSLTPGQMNTEAFFGQGTRLTVV.

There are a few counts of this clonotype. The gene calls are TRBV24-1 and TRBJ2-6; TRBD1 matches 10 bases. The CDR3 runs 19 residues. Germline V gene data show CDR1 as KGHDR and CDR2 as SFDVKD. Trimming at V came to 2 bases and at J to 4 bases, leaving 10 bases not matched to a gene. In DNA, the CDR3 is TGTGCCACCAGTGATTCGAGACAGGGGGCGGTCAGAGGGGCCAACGTCCTGACTTTC. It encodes CATSDSRQGAVRGANVLTF.

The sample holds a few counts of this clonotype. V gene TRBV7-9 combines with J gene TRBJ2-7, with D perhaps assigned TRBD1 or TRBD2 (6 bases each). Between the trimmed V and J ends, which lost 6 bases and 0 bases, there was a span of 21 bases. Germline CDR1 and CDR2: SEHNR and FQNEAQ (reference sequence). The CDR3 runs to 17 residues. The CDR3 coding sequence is TGTGCCAGCAGTTTGGAGGAGGGGGGCGGACTCTCCTACGAGCAGTACTTC. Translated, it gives CASSLEEGGGLSYEQYF.

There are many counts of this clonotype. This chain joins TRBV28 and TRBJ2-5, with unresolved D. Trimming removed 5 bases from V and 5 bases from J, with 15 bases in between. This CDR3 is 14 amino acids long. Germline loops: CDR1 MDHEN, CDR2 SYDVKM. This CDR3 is CASSPQVAGETQYF. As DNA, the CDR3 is TGTGCCAGCAGTCCCCAGGTAGCTGGTGAGACCCAGTACTTC.

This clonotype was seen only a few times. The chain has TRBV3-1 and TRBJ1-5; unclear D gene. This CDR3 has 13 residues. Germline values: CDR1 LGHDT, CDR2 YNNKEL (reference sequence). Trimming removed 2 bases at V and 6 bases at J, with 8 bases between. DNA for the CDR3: TGTGCCAGCAGCCAAACCAAAAGTCAGCCCCAGCATTTT. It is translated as CASSQTKSQPQHF.

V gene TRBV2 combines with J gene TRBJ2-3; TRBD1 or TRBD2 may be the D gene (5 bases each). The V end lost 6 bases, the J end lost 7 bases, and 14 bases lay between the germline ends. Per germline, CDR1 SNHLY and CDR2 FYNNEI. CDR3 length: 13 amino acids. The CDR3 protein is CASRITREYTQYF. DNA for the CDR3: TGTGCCAGCAGAATCACCAGGGAGTATACGCAGTATTTT.

The CDR3 DNA follows: TGTGCCACCAGTGACCCAGGGAGAGGCGGGGGGGCCAAAGATACGCAGTATTTT. Its translation is CATSDPGRGGGAKDTQYF. The chain joins TRBV24-1 to TRBJ2-3, with 9 bases matching TRBD2. V gave up 4 bases and J gave up 5 bases; unmatched junction bases: 15. Germline CDR1 KGHDR, CDR2 SFDVKD. The CDR3 is made up of 18 amino acids.

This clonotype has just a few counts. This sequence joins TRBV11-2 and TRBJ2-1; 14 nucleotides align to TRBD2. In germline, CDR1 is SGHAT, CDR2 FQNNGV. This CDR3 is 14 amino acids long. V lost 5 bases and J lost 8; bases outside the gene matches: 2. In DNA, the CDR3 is TGTGCCAGCAGCACGACTAGCGGGGGGGATGAGCAGTTCTTC. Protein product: CASSTTSGGDEQFF.

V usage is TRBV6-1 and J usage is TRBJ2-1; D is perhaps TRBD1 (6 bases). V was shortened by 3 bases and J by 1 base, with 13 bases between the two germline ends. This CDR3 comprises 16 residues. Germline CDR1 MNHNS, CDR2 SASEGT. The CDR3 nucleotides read TGTGCCAGCAGTGACCCCCGGACAGAGTCCTACAATGAGCAGTTCTTC. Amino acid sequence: CASSDPRTESYNEQFF.

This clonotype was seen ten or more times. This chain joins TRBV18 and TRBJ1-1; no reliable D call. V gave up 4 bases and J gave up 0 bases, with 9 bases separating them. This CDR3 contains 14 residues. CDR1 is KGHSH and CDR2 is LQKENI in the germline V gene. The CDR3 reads CASSRTGMNTEAFF. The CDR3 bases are TGTGCCAGCTCACGGACGGGAATGAACACTGAAGCTTTCTTT. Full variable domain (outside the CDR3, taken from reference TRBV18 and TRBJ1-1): NAGVMQNPRHLVRRRGQEARLRCSPMKGHSHVYWYRQLPEEGLKFMVYLQKENIIDESGMPKERFSAEFPKEGPSILRIQQVVRGDSAAYFCASSRTGMNTEAFFGQGTRLTVV.

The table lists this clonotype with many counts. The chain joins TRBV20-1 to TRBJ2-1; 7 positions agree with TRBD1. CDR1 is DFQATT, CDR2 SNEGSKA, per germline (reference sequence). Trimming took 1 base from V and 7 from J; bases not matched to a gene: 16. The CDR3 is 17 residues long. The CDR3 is CSARAHRPGGPWNEQFF. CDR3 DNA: TGCAGTGCTAGAGCCCATCGCCCAGGGGGTCCTTGGAATGAGCAGTTCTTC.

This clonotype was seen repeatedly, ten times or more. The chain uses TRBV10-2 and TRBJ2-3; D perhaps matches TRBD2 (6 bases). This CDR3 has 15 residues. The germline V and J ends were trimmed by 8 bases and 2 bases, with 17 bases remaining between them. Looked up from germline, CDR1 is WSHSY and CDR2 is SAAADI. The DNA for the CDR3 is TGCGCCAGCGCTTGGGGGGACTCCTTCACAGATACGCAGTATTTT. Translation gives CASAWGDSFTDTQYF.

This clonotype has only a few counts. The CDR3 loop reads CASSSVMDQPQHF. The CDR3 coding sequence is TGTGCCAGCAGCTCCGTAATGGATCAGCCCCAGCATTTT. The chain is built from TRBV7-6 and TRBJ1-5; D uncertain. The ends were cut back, 4 bases at V and 5 bases at J, with 9 bases in the middle. The CDR3 covers 13 residues. Per germline, CDR1 SGHVS and CDR2 FNYEAQ. The full variable domain, rest sourced from reference TRBV7-6 and TRBJ1-5, is GAGVSQSPRYKVTKRGQDVALRCDPISGHVSLYWYRQALGQGPEFLTYFNYEAQQDKSGLPNDRFSAERPEGSISTLTIQRTEQRDSAMYRCASSSVMDQPQHFGDGTRLSIL.

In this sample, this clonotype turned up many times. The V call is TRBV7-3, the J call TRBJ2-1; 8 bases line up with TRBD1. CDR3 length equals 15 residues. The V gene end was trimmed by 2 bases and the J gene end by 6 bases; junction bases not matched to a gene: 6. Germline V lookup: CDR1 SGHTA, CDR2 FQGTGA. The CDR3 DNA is TGTGCCAGCAGCTTAGGCCAGGGGGCGGTCAATGAGCAGTTCTTC. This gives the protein CASSLGQGAVNEQFF. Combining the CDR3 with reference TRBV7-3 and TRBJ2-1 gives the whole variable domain GAGVSQTPSNKVTEKGKYVELRCDPISGHTALYWYRQSLGQGPEFLIYFQGTGAADDSGLPNDRFFAVRPEGSVSTLKIQRTERGDSAVYLCASSLGQGAVNEQFFGPGTRLTVL.

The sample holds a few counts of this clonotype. This CDR3 reads CAWSMDNEQFF. The CDR3 nucleotides read TGTGCCTGGAGTATGGACAATGAGCAGTTCTTC. The chain joins TRBV30 to TRBJ2-1; D is unclear. The V gene lost 2 bases and the J gene lost 5 bases, with 4 bases spanning the gap. Germline V CDR1 and CDR2: GTSNPN, SVGIG (reference sequence). This CDR3 is 11 amino acids long.

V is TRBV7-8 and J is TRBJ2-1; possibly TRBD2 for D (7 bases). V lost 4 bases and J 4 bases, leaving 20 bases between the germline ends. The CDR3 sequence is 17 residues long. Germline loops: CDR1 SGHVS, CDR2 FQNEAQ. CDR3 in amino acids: CASSWALKGGSYNEQFF. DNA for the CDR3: TGTGCCAGCAGCTGGGCCCTTAAGGGGGGGAGTTACAATGAGCAGTTCTTC.

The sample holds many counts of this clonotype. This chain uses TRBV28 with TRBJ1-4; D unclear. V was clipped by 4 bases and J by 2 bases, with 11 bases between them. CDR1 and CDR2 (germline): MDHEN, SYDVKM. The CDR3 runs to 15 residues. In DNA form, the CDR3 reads TGTGCCAGCAGTTCCTTACTCGGCACTAATGAAAAACTGTTTTTT. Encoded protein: CASSSLLGTNEKLFF.

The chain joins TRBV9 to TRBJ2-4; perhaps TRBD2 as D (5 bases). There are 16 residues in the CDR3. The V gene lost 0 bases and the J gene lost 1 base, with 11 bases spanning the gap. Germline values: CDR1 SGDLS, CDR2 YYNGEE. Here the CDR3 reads CASSVGRSGAKNIQYF. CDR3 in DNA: TGTGCCAGCAGCGTAGGGAGGTCTGGGGCCAAAAACATTCAGTACTTC.

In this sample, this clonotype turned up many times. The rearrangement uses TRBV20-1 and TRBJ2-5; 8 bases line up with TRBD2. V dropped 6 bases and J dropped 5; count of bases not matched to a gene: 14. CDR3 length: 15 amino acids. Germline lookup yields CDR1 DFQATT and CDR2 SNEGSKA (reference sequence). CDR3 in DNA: TGCAGTGCCGATCCCCTTAGCGGGGACGGGGAGACCCAGTACTTC. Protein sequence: CSADPLSGDGETQYF.

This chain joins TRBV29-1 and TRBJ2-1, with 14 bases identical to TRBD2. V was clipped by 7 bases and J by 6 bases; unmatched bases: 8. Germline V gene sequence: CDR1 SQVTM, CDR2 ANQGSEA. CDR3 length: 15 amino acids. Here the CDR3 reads CSGIGTSGSFNEQFF. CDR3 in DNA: TGCAGCGGTATAGGGACTAGCGGGAGTTTCAATGAGCAGTTCTTC.